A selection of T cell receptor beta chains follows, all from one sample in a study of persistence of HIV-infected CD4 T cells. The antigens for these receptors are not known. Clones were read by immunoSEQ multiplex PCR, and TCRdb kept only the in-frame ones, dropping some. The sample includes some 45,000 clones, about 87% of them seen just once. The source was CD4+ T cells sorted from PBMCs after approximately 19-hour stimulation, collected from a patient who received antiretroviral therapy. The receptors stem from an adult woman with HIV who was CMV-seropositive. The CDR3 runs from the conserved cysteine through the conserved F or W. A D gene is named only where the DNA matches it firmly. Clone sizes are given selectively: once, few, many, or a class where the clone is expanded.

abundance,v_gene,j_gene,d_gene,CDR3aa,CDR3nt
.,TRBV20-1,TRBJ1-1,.,CSARDTGEAFF,TGCAGTGCTAGAGATACTGGGGAAGCTTTCTTT
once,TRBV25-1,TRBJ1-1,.,CASSDYRVPEAFF,TGTGCCAGCAGTGACTACAGGGTCCCTGAAGCTTTCTTT
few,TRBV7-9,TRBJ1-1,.,CASSYDGLMNTEAFF,TGTGCCAGCAGCTACGACGGACTTATGAACACTGAAGCTTTCTTT
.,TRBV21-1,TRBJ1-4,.,CASSKARDRGATNEKLFF,TGTGCCAGCAGCAAAGCACGGGACAGAGGTGCAACTAATGAAAAACTGTTTTTT
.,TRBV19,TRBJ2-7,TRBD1,CASQGRGREQYF,TGTGCCAGTCAAGGCAGGGGGCGAGAGCAGTACTTC
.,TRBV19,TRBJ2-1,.,CASSSPRARKGGEQFF,TGTGCCAGTTCCTCTCCCCGGGCTAGGAAAGGGGGTGAGCAGTTCTTC
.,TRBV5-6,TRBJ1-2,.,CASSLDEGNGYGYTF,TGTGCCAGCAGCTTGGATGAGGGGAACGGCTATGGCTACACCTTC
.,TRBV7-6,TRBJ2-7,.,CASSPGRSYEQYF,TGTGCCAGCAGCCCAGGACGGTCCTACGAGCAGTACTTC
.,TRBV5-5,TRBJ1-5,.,CASSLGTGWEPQHF,TGTGCCAGCAGCCTCGGCACAGGGTGGGAGCCCCAGCATTTT
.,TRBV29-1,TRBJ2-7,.,CSVERSYEQYF,TGCAGCGTTGAAAGATCCTACGAGCAGTACTTC
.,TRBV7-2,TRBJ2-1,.,CASSLVGLPGDEQFF,TGTGCCAGCAGCTTAGTTGGGCTCCCGGGCGATGAGCAGTTCTTC
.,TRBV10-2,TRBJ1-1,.,CATRLDTEAFF,TGCGCCACCCGGTTGGACACTGAAGCTTTCTTT
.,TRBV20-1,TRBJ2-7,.,CSASFRGGPYEQYF,TGCAGTGCTAGTTTCCGGGGAGGACCCTACGAGCAGTACTTC
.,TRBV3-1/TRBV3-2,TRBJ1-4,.,CASSPGVAGDEKLFF,TGTGCCAGCAGCCCTGGGGTGGCAGGCGATGAAAAACTGTTTTTT
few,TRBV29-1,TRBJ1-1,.,CSAATTNTEAFF,TGCAGCGCTGCCACGACGAACACTGAAGCTTTCTTT
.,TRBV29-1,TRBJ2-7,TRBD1,CSVRTGGGSYEQYF,TGCAGCGTTAGGACAGGGGGCGGTTCCTACGAGCAGTACTTC
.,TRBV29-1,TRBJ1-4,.,CSVGATTNEKLFF,TGCAGCGTGGGCGCGACAACTAATGAAAAACTGTTTTTT
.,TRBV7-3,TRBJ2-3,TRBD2,CASSSGLAGGADTQYF,TGTGCCAGCAGTTCTGGACTAGCGGGGGGCGCAGATACGCAGTATTTT
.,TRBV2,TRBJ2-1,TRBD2,CASLAGEGYNEQFF,TGTGCCAGCTTAGCGGGGGAGGGATACAATGAGCAGTTCTTC
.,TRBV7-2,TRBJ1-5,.,CASSFFGGGNQPQHF,TGTGCCAGCAGCTTCTTCGGGGGGGGCAATCAGCCCCAGCATTTT
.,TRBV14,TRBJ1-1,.,CASSHRGPNTEAFF,TGTGCCAGCAGCCATCGTGGGCCAAACACTGAAGCTTTCTTT
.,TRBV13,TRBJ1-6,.,CASVGGNNSPLHF,TGTGCCAGCGTGGGGGGGAATAATTCACCCCTCCACTTT
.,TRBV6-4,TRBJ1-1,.,CASSSSPEAFF,TGTGCCAGCAGCTCTAGCCCGGAAGCTTTCTTT
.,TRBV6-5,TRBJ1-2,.,CASSSRTATYGYTF,TGTGCCAGCAGTTCCCGAACAGCCACGTATGGCTACACCTTC
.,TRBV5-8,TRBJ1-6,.,CASSLEGSQAPLHF,TGTGCCAGCAGCTTAGAAGGGAGTCAGGCACCCCTCCACTTT
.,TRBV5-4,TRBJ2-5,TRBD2,CASSGGVGETQYF,TGTGCCAGCAGCGGGGGGGTAGGAGAGACCCAGTACTTC
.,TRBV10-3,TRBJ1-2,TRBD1,CAISESGDRAYGYTF,TGTGCCATCAGTGAGTCGGGGGACAGGGCCTATGGCTACACCTTC
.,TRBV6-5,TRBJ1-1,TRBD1,CASSYLQGATEAFF,TGTGCCAGCAGTTACCTCCAGGGGGCCACTGAAGCTTTCTTT
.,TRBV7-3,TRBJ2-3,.,CASSFGGGDTQYF,TGTGCCAGCAGCTTTGGGGGTGGAGATACGCAGTATTTT
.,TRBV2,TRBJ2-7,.,CASIRQVYEQYF,TGTGCCAGCATCAGACAGGTCTACGAGCAGTACTTC
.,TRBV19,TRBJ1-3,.,CASSPGFSGNTIYF,TGTGCCAGTAGCCCGGGATTCTCTGGAAACACCATATATTTT
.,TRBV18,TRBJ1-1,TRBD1,CASSPQTGDAEAFF,TGTGCCAGCTCACCACAGACAGGGGACGCTGAAGCTTTCTTT
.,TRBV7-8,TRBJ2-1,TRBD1,CASSLGTGLSSYNEQFF,TGTGCCAGCAGCTTAGGGACAGGTCTTAGCTCCTACAATGAGCAGTTCTTC
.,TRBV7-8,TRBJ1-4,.,CASSPYYREANEKLFF,TGTGCCAGCAGCCCGTACTACAGGGAGGCTAATGAAAAACTGTTTTTT
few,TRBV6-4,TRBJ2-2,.,CASSPRGRAAYTNTGELFF,TGTGCCAGCAGTCCGAGGGGGAGGGCAGCCTATACGAACACCGGGGAGCTGTTTTTT
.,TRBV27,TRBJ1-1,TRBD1,CASSFDRGSGYTEAFF,TGTGCCAGCAGTTTTGACAGGGGAAGTGGGTACACTGAAGCTTTCTTT
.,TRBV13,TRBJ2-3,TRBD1,CASASTGGTDTQYF,TGTGCCAGCGCGTCTACAGGGGGAACAGATACGCAGTATTTT
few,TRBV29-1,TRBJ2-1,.,CSVESGRGRYNEQFF,TGCAGCGTTGAAAGCGGCAGGGGAAGGTACAATGAGCAGTTCTTC
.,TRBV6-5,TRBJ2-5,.,CASTPDAETQYF,TGTGCCAGCACTCCAGACGCGGAGACCCAGTACTTC
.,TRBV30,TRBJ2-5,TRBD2,CAWSRLAGPQETQYF,TGTGCCTGGAGTCGACTAGCGGGGCCTCAAGAGACCCAGTACTTC
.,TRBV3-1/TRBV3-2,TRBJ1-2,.,CASSQDRGVPYGYTF,TGTGCCAGCAGCCAAGATAGGGGGGTTCCCTATGGCTACACCTTC
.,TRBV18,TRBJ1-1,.,CASSRGRQGSLTEAFF,TGTGCCAGCTCACGAGGAAGGCAGGGATCGCTCACTGAAGCTTTCTTT
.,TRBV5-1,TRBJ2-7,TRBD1,CASSPGGQGYEQYF,TGCGCCAGCAGCCCTGGTGGACAGGGCTACGAGCAGTACTTC